Following are 9 T cell receptor beta chains from one sample sequenced in a study of brain T cells in children with intractable seizures. TCRdb keeps only in-frame clones here, not all; method: immunoSEQ multiplex PCR. The sample consists of 300,000 to 400,000 clones, 93% of them appearing once. Documented time point: blood from clinic visit 5 months post-surgery; TSC patient then seizure free. Here the sequenced sample was peripheral blood, taken roughly 5 months after surgery. All receptors come from a boy in the first two years of life with tuberous sclerosis and intractable seizures.

This clone came up once. This chain joins TRBV19 and TRBJ2-1; D gene ambiguous. CDR1 LNHDA and CDR2 SQIVND come from the germline V gene (reference sequence). CDR3 size: 13 residues. V was trimmed by 2 bases and J by 3 bases, leaving 5 bases between them. The CDR3 spells CASSITGYNEQFF. In DNA, the CDR3 is TGTGCCAGTAGTATAACCGGCTACAATGAGCAGTTCTTC.

The J gene is TRBJ2-1, the V gene TRBV6-5; D is unclear. The CDR3 sequence is 12 residues long. CDR1 is MNHEY and CDR2 is SVGAGI in the germline V gene. V dropped 5 bases and J dropped 9 bases, with 11 bases sitting between them. Here the CDR3 DNA reads TGTGCCAGCAGTCCCCCTAGACTTGAGCAGTTCTTC. It codes for CASSPPRLEQFF.

The V call is TRBV6-1, the J call TRBJ2-5, with no clear D. V lost 3 bases and J lost 4, with 12 bases in between. This CDR3 is built from 14 residues. CDR1 is MNHNS and CDR2 is SASEGT in the germline V gene. The CDR3 region is CASSEQGFGETQYF. The CDR3 bases are TGTGCCAGCAGTGAGCAAGGTTTTGGAGAGACCCAGTACTTC.

The chain carries TRBV21-1 and TRBJ2-6; the tabulated D call, TRBD2, remains unverified against the DNA. TRBV21-1 is a known pseudogene. This CDR3 contains 17 residues. CDR3 coding DNA: TGTGCCAGCAGCTTCCATGGGCGCCTAGCCGGGGCCAACGTCCTGACTTTC. It is translated as CASSFHGRLAGANVLTF.

V and J are TRBV4-1 and TRBJ1-6; D gene uncertain. CDR3 length: 17 amino acids. The germline V and J ends were trimmed by 4 bases and 5 bases, with 18 bases remaining between them. Per germline, CDR1 MGHRA and CDR2 YSYEKL. The CDR3 DNA sequence: TGCGCCAGCAGCCGAGGACCTCTCGGTGGGGATAATTCACCCCTCCACTTT. Residues: CASSRGPLGGDNSPLHF.

This chain uses TRBV2 with TRBJ2-7; 14 bases agree with TRBD2. Per germline, CDR1 SNHLY and CDR2 FYNNEI. V lost 7 bases to trimming and J lost 6 bases; unmatched junction nucleotides: 5. The CDR3 loop spans 14 amino acids. CDR3 loop: CASTPGLAGVEQYF. The DNA for the CDR3 is TGTGCCAGCACTCCGGGACTAGCGGGGGTCGAGCAGTACTTC.

CDR3 in amino acids: CASSPTSGPNTGELFF. The CDR3, as DNA: TGTGCCAGCAGCCCTACTAGCGGCCCGAACACCGGGGAGCTGTTTTTT. This sequence joins TRBV5-4 and TRBJ2-2; 8 bases map to TRBD2. The CDR3 is 16 residues long. CDR1 SGHNT and CDR2 YYREEE come from the germline V gene (reference sequence). The V segment lost 4 bases and the J segment 0 bases; nucleotides outside the gene matches: 5. Full variable domain (outside the CDR3, taken from reference TRBV5-4 and TRBJ2-2): ETGVTQSPTHLIKTRGQQVTLRCSSQSGHNTVSWYQQALGQGPQFIFQYYREEENGRGNFPPRFSGLQFPNYSSELNVNALELDDSALYLCASSPTSGPNTGELFFGEGSRLTVL.

The genes are TRBV15 and TRBJ1-1; TRBD1 matches 7 bases. The junction had 9 bases not matched to a gene; V was cut back by 3 bases and J by 2 bases. Germline CDR1 and CDR2: LNHNV and YYDKDF (reference sequence). The CDR3 has 16 residues. CDR3 in amino acids: CATSRKDRTPNTEAFF. CDR3 nucleotide sequence: TGTGCCACCAGCAGGAAGGACAGGACCCCTAACACTGAAGCTTTCTTT.

The chain has TRBV7-2 and TRBJ1-2; D gene uncertain. Germline CDR1 and CDR2: SGHTA and FQGNSA. V lost 4 bases, J lost 0 bases, and 12 bases lay in between. The length of the CDR3 is 15 residues. CDR3 DNA: TGTGCCAGCAGCTACAGACCCTTAGCTAACTATGGCTACACCTTC. Translating gives CASSYRPLANYGYTF.